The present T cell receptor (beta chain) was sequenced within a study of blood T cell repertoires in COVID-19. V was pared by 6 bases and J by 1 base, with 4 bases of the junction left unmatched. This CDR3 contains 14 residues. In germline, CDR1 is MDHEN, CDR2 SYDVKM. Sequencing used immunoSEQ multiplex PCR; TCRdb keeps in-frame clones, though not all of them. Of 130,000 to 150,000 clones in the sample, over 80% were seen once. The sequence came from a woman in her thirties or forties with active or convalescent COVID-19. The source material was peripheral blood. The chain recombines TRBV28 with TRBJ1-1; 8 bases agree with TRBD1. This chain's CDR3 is CASRTGQGNTEAFF. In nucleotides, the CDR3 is TGTGCCAGCAGGACTGGACAGGGGAACACTGAAGCTTTCTTT.